These T cell receptor beta chains were read from a single sample in a study of T cells in Graves' hyperthyroidism and ophthalmopathy. MiXCR was run by TCRdb on the multiplex PCR reads, yielding one entry per CDR3 protein. This table has 400,000 or so distinct CDR3 sequences, around 15% appearing once. The sequenced sample consisted of blood. These receptors were collected from a woman in her sixties with Graves' ophthalmopathy. CDR3s include the opening cysteine and the closing phenylalanine or tryptophan. A D gene is named only where the DNA matches it firmly. Expanded clones are given a class, and other clones once, few, many or no size at all.

J gene | D gene | clone size | V gene | CDR3 DNA | CDR3 protein
TRBJ2-5 | . | few | TRBV5-4 | TGTGCCAGCAGCCCATCCGGACAGAACCCTAAAGAGACCCAGTACTTC | CASSPSGQNPKETQYF
TRBJ2-7 | . | many | TRBV30 | TGTGCCTGGAGTGTAGGGGGACACCTTTACGAGCAGTACTTC | CAWSVGGHLYEQYF
TRBJ1-3 | . | few | TRBV2 | TGTGCCAGCAGTAGGCAGAGACTCTCTGGAAACACCATATATTTT | CASSRQRLSGNTIYF
TRBJ2-3 | TRBD2 | . | TRBV20-1 | TGCAGTGCTGATAGCGGGACAAATACGCAGTATTTT | CSADSGTNTQYF
TRBJ2-5 | TRBD2 | few | TRBV19 | TGTGCCAGTAGTATTGAGCGGGGAGGAGAGACCCAGTACTTC | CASSIERGGETQYF
TRBJ2-1 | TRBD2 | few | TRBV9 | TGTGCCAGCAGCGTCTATGCTAGCGGGGGGTACAATGAGCAGTTCTTC | CASSVYASGGYNEQFF
TRBJ2-1 | . | many | TRBV11-3 | TGTGCCAGCAGCTTAGATCTTGGCAGCGGGCATGAGCAGTTCTTC | CASSLDLGSGHEQFF
TRBJ2-4 | . | many | TRBV20-1 | TGCAGTGCTAGAGATTCCGCCCGGACGGCTAATACCCTTCAGTACTTC | CSARDSARTANTLQYF
TRBJ2-3 | TRBD2 | many | TRBV20-1 | TGCAGTGCTAGAGCAAATCTAGCGGGGATTAGCACAGATACGCAGTATTTT | CSARANLAGISTDTQYF
TRBJ1-1 | . | . | TRBV28 | TGTGCCAGCAGTCCCCTTTCAGGGTGGAACACTGAAGCTTTCTTT | CASSPLSGWNTEAFF
TRBJ2-7 | TRBD2 | . | TRBV5-4 | TGTGCCTGCAGCTTTCCTAGCGGAGTCTACGAGCAGTACTTC | CACSFPSGVYEQYF
TRBJ2-1 | . | few | TRBV12-3/TRBV12-4 | TGTGCCAGTAAAGATGGGCTTTCCAATGAGCAGTTCTTC | CASKDGLSNEQFF
TRBJ2-1 | TRBD2 | many | TRBV27 | TGTGCCAGCAGCGAACTAGCGGGCACATACAATGAGCAGTTCTTC | CASSELAGTYNEQFF
TRBJ2-1 | TRBD2 | few | TRBV30 | TGTGCCTGGGACTTCGGGACTAGCGGGAGTCTAGGATACAATGAGCAGTTCTTC | CAWDFGTSGSLGYNEQFF
TRBJ1-2 | . | . | TRBV19 | TGTGCCAGTAGTCCAGGGCTAGCCGACTATGGCTACACCTTC | CASSPGLADYGYTF
TRBJ2-3 | TRBD2 | . | TRBV29-1 | TGCAGCGTTGCGGATCCCTTGGGGGGAGGGGTAGATACGCAGTATTTT | CSVADPLGGGVDTQYF
TRBJ2-2 | . | . | TRBV12-3/TRBV12-4 | TGTGCCAGCAGCCGAAGACAGGTCAACACCAGGGAGCTGTTTTTT | CASSRRQVNTRELFF
TRBJ2-1 | TRBD2 | many | TRBV28 | TGTGCCAGCAGCCGAGCGGGGACCCCTCGGAATGAGCAGTTCTTC | CASSRAGTPRNEQFF
TRBJ1-1 | . | . | TRBV6-7 | TGTGCCAGGGTACATACCACTGAAGCTTTCTTT | CARVHTTEAFF
TRBJ2-1 | . | . | TRBV7-2 | TGTGCCAGCACCCAGAATAGGGGGGGGCATGAGCAGTTCTTC | CASTQNRGGHEQFF
TRBJ1-2 | . | . | TRBV9 | TGTGCCAGCAGCGGCAGGGCAAAGGGCTACACCTTC | CASSGRAKGYTF
TRBJ2-2 | . | many | TRBV28 | TGTGCCAGCAGTTCCCCGGGCGCGTTAGGGGGGAGAAACACCGGGGAGCTGTTTTTT | CASSSPGALGGRNTGELFF
TRBJ1-1 | TRBD1 | few | TRBV5-1 | TGCGCCGGCAGCGGGGGACAGGGGATCGGTACTGAAGCTTTCTTT | CAGSGGQGIGTEAFF
TRBJ1-1 | TRBD1 | many | TRBV3-1 | TGTGCCAGCAGCCACGCGACAGGGGCCGCCACTGAAGCTTTCTTT | CASSHATGAATEAFF
TRBJ2-7 | TRBD2 | few | TRBV20-1 | TGCAGTGCTAGCGGCGGGAGGGCCGGGGACGAGCAGTACTTC | CSASGGRAGDEQYF
TRBJ1-4 | TRBD1 | . | TRBV29-1 | TGCAGCGTGACGGGACAGGGGGCAACTAATGAAAAACTGTTTTTT | CSVTGQGATNEKLFF
TRBJ1-6 | . | few | TRBV2 | TGTGCCAGCAGTGAAGCGGCGACAGCCAATTCACCCCTCCACTTT | CASSEAATANSPLHF
TRBJ2-1 | TRBD1 | many | TRBV5-1 | TGCGCCAGCAGCCCCGGGACAGGGGAATGGGATGAGCAGTTCTTC | CASSPGTGEWDEQFF
TRBJ2-7 | . | . | TRBV3-1 | TGTGCCAGCAGCTCCCGGGACAATATCCACGAGCAGTACTTC | CASSSRDNIHEQYF
TRBJ2-7 | . | many | TRBV28 | TGTGCCAGCAGTATAGGGGTCCCCTACGAGCAGTACTTC | CASSIGVPYEQYF
TRBJ1-1 | TRBD1 | many | TRBV6-1 | TGTGCCAGCAGGTTGGGGACAGGGCGTACTGAAGCTTTCTTT | CASRLGTGRTEAFF
TRBJ2-1 | TRBD1 | many | TRBV7-3 | TGTGCCAGCAGCTTAGACTCAGGGGGTAGTGAGCAGTTCTTC | CASSLDSGGSEQFF
TRBJ2-7 | TRBD2 | many | TRBV11-2 | TGTGCCAGCAGCGCCGGGACTACCTGGGAGTACGAGCAGTACTTC | CASSAGTTWEYEQYF
TRBJ2-5 | . | . | TRBV4-1 | TGCGCCAGCAGCTATGGTGGTAGTCTCCCGCAAGAGACCCAGTACTTC | CASSYGGSLPQETQYF
TRBJ1-2 | . | few | TRBV3-1 | TGTACCAGCAGCCAAGGAGGGGTCCCGAGAAGCTACACCTTC | CTSSQGGVPRSYTF
TRBJ2-1 | . | few | TRBV15 | TGTGCCACCAGCAGAGGAGGCACAAAAGGCAATGAGCAGTTCTTC | CATSRGGTKGNEQFF
TRBJ2-5 | . | many | TRBV20-1 | TGCAGTGGTCTTTTAGCGGACCAAGAGACCCAGTACTTC | CSGLLADQETQYF
TRBJ2-1 | TRBD1 | many | TRBV24-1 | TGTGCCACCAGTGATCGGGACAGGGACAATGAGCAGTTCTTC | CATSDRDRDNEQFF
TRBJ2-2 | . | many | TRBV3-1 | TGTGCCAGCAGCCAAGATCAAGGGAACACCGGGGAGCTGTTTTTT | CASSQDQGNTGELFF
TRBJ1-5 | TRBD1 | many | TRBV28 | TGTGCCAGCAGTTTATTTGGACAGGGGGATCAGCCCCAGCATTTT | CASSLFGQGDQPQHF
TRBJ1-5 | TRBD1 | once | TRBV6-5 | TGTGCCAGCAGTTACTCGAGTCAGGGGGGCAATCAGCCCCAGCATTTT | CASSYSSQGGNQPQHF
TRBJ2-5 | TRBD2 | . | TRBV5-4 | TGTGCCAGCAGCCCAAGACTAGCGGGAGGGGCCCAAGAGACCCAGTACTTC | CASSPRLAGGAQETQYF
TRBJ2-1 | TRBD2 | . | TRBV24-1 | TGTGCCACCGAAGAAAGGGGAGGGGCGAATGAGCAGTTCTTC | CATEERGGANEQFF
TRBJ2-7 | . | few | TRBV19 | TGTGCCAGTAGTACCAGTAGCGGAGCATACGAGCAGTACTTC | CASSTSSGAYEQYF
TRBJ1-2 | TRBD1 | . | TRBV4-1 | TGCGCCAGCAGCCAATCAATACGGACAGGGTATGATGGCTACACCTTC | CASSQSIRTGYDGYTF
TRBJ2-7 | TRBD2 | . | TRBV5-4 | TGTGCCAGCAGCTATAGCGGGAATTACTACGAGCAGTACTTC | CASSYSGNYYEQYF
TRBJ2-3 | TRBD1 | . | TRBV7-9 | TGTGCCAGCACCCAGGGACAGGGGGACACAGATACGCAGTATTTT | CASTQGQGDTDTQYF
TRBJ2-3 | . | many | TRBV5-1 | TGCGCCAGCAGCTTGTGGGCTGGGGATACGCAGTATTTT | CASSLWAGDTQYF
TRBJ1-5 | . | . | TRBV24-1 | TGTGCCACCAGTGACCCGACAGATAATCAGCCCCAGCATTTT | CATSDPTDNQPQHF
TRBJ2-1 | TRBD2 | many | TRBV5-1 | TGCGCCAGCAGCGGAACGGGACTAGCGGGAGCTGACAATGAGCAGTTCTTC | CASSGTGLAGADNEQFF